The 26 T cell receptor beta chains listed next were all sequenced from one sample in a study of T cells in localized non-small cell lung cancer. Sequenced by immunoSEQ multiplex PCR; TCRdb stores in-frame clones only, minus some. Of 4,800 or so clones in the sample, under 35% were seen once. Sequenced here: lung tumor tissue, sampled before any cancer treatment. The receptor set was obtained from a woman aged 35 to 69 with stage II squamous cell lung carcinoma.

This clone was seen many times. The rearrangement joins TRBV6-8 to TRBJ1-2; possibly TRBD1 for D (5 bases). CDR3 size: 14 residues. Per the germline V gene, CDR1 is MNHGY and CDR2 is SAAAGT. V lost 5 bases and J 0 bases, leaving 10 bases between the germline ends. This CDR3 is CASSPGRTNYGYTF. The DNA for the CDR3 is TGTGCCAGCAGTCCGGGACGGACTAACTATGGCTACACCTTC.

The chain couples TRBV18 to TRBJ2-3; no definite D call. The CDR3 totals 16 residues. V dropped 3 bases and J dropped 0 bases, with 13 bases sitting between them. Germline CDR1 reads KGHSH; CDR2 reads LQKENI. This CDR3 reads CASSPVGPPSTDTQYF. The CDR3, as DNA: TGTGCCAGCTCACCGGTCGGGCCACCTAGCACAGATACGCAGTATTTT.

The sample holds a few counts of this clone. The J gene is TRBJ2-1, the V gene TRBV19; 7 bases map to TRBD2. The CDR3 is 14 residues long. Germline V gene data show CDR1 as LNHDA and CDR2 as SQIVND (reference sequence). V was clipped by 5 bases and J by 4 bases; unmatched bases: 5. CDR3 DNA sequence: TGTGCCAGTAGTCAGAGCGGGGTATACAATGAGCAGTTCTTC. Residues: CASSQSGVYNEQFF.

This chain connects TRBV23-1 to TRBJ1-6; D is perhaps TRBD1 (5 bases). TRBV23-1 is reported as an ORF; its role is uncertain. This CDR3 contains 15 residues. Trimming cost V 6 bases and J 5 bases, with 14 bases left between them. The CDR3 bases are TGCGCCAGCAGCCAAGTGGGCAGGGATAATTCACCCCTCCACTTT. Protein product: CASSQVGRDNSPLHF.

This sequence joins TRBV18 and TRBJ1-1; the D is unclear. Germline CDR1 reads KGHSH; CDR2 reads LQKENI. Deletions cut 3 bases from V and 1 base from J, with 3 bases between. CDR3 length: 12 amino acids. The CDR3 region has the DNA TGTGCCAGCTCACCCGCGAACACTGAAGCTTTCTTT. Translation: CASSPANTEAFF.

As concerns this clone: A junction end diverges from the germline sequence, so it may reflect a read error. J is TRBJ2-1 and V is TRBV6-1, with D perhaps assigned TRBD1 or TRBD2 (5 bases each). This CDR3 has 13 residues. Germline CDR1 MNHNS, CDR2 SASEGT. The CDR3 protein is CASSEALRGARLF. Written as DNA, the CDR3 is TGTGCCAGCAGTGAAGCGCTTCGAGGGGCGAGGCTCTTC.

In DNA, the CDR3 is TGCGCCAGCAGCGCCGGGACAGGAAGATCCTACGAGCAGTACTTC. Amino acid sequence: CASSAGTGRSYEQYF. This chain connects TRBV10-2 to TRBJ2-7; TRBD1 agrees at 8 bases. The germline V gene has CDR1 WSHSY and CDR2 SAAADI. The ends lost 6 bases at V and 1 base at J; junction bases unmatched: 8. The CDR3 totals 15 residues.

The chain joins TRBV6-8 to TRBJ1-5, with no clear D. CDR3 length equals 14 residues. CDR1 and CDR2 from the germline V gene are MNHGY and SAAAGT. V was trimmed by 4 bases and J by 0 bases, leaving 7 bases between them. CDR3 region: CASSSAVSNQPQHF. The CDR3 DNA reads TGTGCCAGCAGTTCAGCGGTTAGCAATCAGCCCCAGCATTTT.

V gene TRBV11-3 combines with J gene TRBJ1-1, with 7 bases matching TRBD1. Trimming removed 6 bases from V and 4 bases from J; junction bases left unmatched: 8. Germline CDR1 and CDR2: SGHNT and YENEEA. This CDR3 has 14 amino acids. The CDR3 sequence is CASSLMTGITEAFF. In nucleotides, the CDR3 is TGTGCCAGCAGTTTAATGACAGGGATCACTGAAGCTTTCTTT.

The rearrangement joins TRBV5-1 to TRBJ2-7; a weak D match, TRBD2 (6 bases). This CDR3 is 16 amino acids long. The V and J ends lost 4 bases and 7 bases respectively, with 24 bases between them. In germline, CDR1 is SGHRS, CDR2 YFSETQ. This CDR3 reads CASSMGGGPPAGEQYF. The CDR3 DNA follows: TGCGCCAGCAGCATGGGGGGAGGACCCCCGGCGGGGGAGCAGTACTTC.

The chain has TRBV6-7 and TRBJ2-1, with 8 bases identical to TRBD2. TRBV6-7 is assigned to the ORF class and has an uncertain function. This CDR3 is built from 15 residues. V shed 4 bases and J 6 bases; nucleotides not matched to a gene: 8. The CDR3 sequence is CASSSLVAGSNEQFF. As DNA, the CDR3 is TGTGCCAGCAGTTCGTTGGTAGCGGGGTCCAATGAGCAGTTCTTC.

This clone has only a few counts. This chain connects TRBV10-3 to TRBJ1-5, with D tentatively TRBD1 (5 bases). Germline CDR1 is ENHRY and CDR2 is SYGVKD. Deletions cut 10 bases from V and 1 base from J, with 17 bases between. This CDR3 has 15 amino acids. The CDR3 loop is CASQRRGESNQPQHF. Written as DNA, the CDR3 is TGTGCCAGCCAGAGACGAGGGGAAAGCAATCAGCCCCAGCATTTT.

In its sample, this clone is medium-sized (0.01 to 0.1%). The J gene is TRBJ1-1, the V gene TRBV9; 8 bases align to TRBD1. The germline V gene encodes CDR1 SGDLS and CDR2 YYNGEE. This CDR3 contains 16 residues. The junction had 14 bases not matched to a gene; V was cut back by 5 bases and J by 5 bases. DNA of the CDR3: TGTGCCAGCAGTGTTAGGGCAGGGGGCTCTATTACTGAAGCTTTCTTT. Translating gives CASSVRAGGSITEAFF.

In this sample, this clone is medium-sized. The chain couples TRBV6-8 to TRBJ2-1; D tentatively reads TRBD1 or TRBD2 (5 bases each). V was shortened by 8 bases and J by 8 bases, with 16 bases between the two germline ends. CDR3 length equals 13 residues. CDR1 and CDR2 from the germline V gene are MNHGY and SAAAGT. The chain's CDR3 is CASGTTRSDEQFF. CDR3 nucleotides: TGTGCCAGCGGGACGACACGGAGCGATGAGCAGTTCTTC.

The CDR3 protein is CASTPSAGLAGSYEQYF. Written as DNA, the CDR3 is TGCGCCAGCACCCCCTCGGCGGGACTAGCGGGCTCCTACGAGCAGTACTTC. The genes are TRBV10-2 and TRBJ2-7; 12 bases fit TRBD2. This CDR3 is built from 17 residues. The germline gives CDR1 WSHSY, CDR2 SAAADI. Unmatched junction bases numbered 10, after V lost 7 bases and J lost 0 bases.

This chain's CDR3 is CASKKGTANTGELFF. CDR3 nucleotide sequence: TGTGCCAGTAAGAAAGGGACAGCGAACACCGGGGAGCTGTTTTTT. The chain couples TRBV19 to TRBJ2-2, with 7 bases that match TRBD1. This CDR3 comprises 15 residues. The trim removed 7 bases at V and 0 bases at J, leaving 5 bases unmatched. Germline values: CDR1 LNHDA, CDR2 SQIVND (reference sequence).

This clone has a handful of counts. The genes are TRBV19 and TRBJ2-7, with 8 bases identical to TRBD2. The CDR3 is 13 amino acids. V was pared by 1 base and J by 5 bases, with 1 base of the junction left unmatched. The germline V gene has CDR1 LNHDA and CDR2 SQIVND (reference sequence). The CDR3: CASSIAGGDEQYF. The CDR3 DNA is TGTGCCAGTAGTATAGCGGGAGGGGACGAGCAGTACTTC. Drawing the rest from reference TRBV19 and TRBJ2-7, the complete variable domain is DGGITQSPKYLFRKEGQNVTLSCEQNLNHDAMYWYRQDPGQGLRLIYYSQIVNDFQKGDIAEGYSVSREKKESFPLTVTSAQKNPTAFYLCASSIAGGDEQYFGPGTRLTVT.

V gene TRBV7-6 combines with J gene TRBJ2-1; 8 bases agree with TRBD2. The CDR3 loop spans 15 amino acids. Germline assignment: CDR1 SGHVS and CDR2 FNYEAQ. J gave up 3 bases and V 6 bases, and 7 bases lay outside the gene matches. CDR3 sequence: CASSMGSGDYNEQFF. The DNA of the CDR3 is TGTGCCAGCAGTATGGGTAGCGGGGACTACAATGAGCAGTTCTTC. Full variable domain (remainder filled in from reference TRBV7-6 and TRBJ2-1): GAGVSQSPRYKVTKRGQDVALRCDPISGHVSLYWYRQALGQGPEFLTYFNYEAQQDKSGLPNDRFSAERPEGSISTLTIQRTEQRDSAMYRCASSMGSGDYNEQFFGPGTRLTVL.

This clone was detected only a few times. The chain has TRBV28 and TRBJ1-1; D unresolved. Germline V gene data show CDR1 as MDHEN and CDR2 as SYDVKM. V lost 9 bases, J lost 1 base, and 9 bases lay in between. This CDR3 is 12 amino acids long. CDR3 residues: CASQVRNTEAFF. CDR3 nucleotide sequence: TGTGCCAGTCAGGTGCGGAACACTGAAGCTTTCTTT.

This clone was observed a handful of times. The J gene is TRBJ2-1, the V gene TRBV11-3, with D possibly matching TRBD2 (7 bases). The CDR3 sequence is 16 residues long. Germline CDR1 reads SGHNT; CDR2 reads YENEEA. V dropped 7 bases and J dropped 0 bases, with 16 bases sitting between them. CDR3 sequence (DNA): TGTGCCAGCACCCTAGGGAGGGGGGGCTCCTACAATGAGCAGTTCTTC. It codes for CASTLGRGGSYNEQFF.

The chain joins TRBV18 to TRBJ1-1; 7 bases are a match to TRBD1. CDR3 length equals 14 residues. Per the germline V gene, CDR1 is KGHSH and CDR2 is LQKENI. V was clipped by 3 bases and J by 3 bases; unmatched bases: 4. CDR3 sequence (DNA): TGTGCCAGCTCACCGACAGGGTTCGACACTGAAGCTTTCTTT. It encodes CASSPTGFDTEAFF. The entire variable domain, with the rest obtained from reference TRBV18 and TRBJ1-1, is as follows: NAGVMQNPRHLVRRRGQEARLRCSPMKGHSHVYWYRQLPEEGLKFMVYLQKENIIDESGMPKERFSAEFPKEGPSILRIQQVVRGDSAAYFCASSPTGFDTEAFFGQGTRLTVV.

This clone showed up just a few times. J is TRBJ2-7 and V is TRBV18; 7 bases fit TRBD1. Germline V lookup: CDR1 KGHSH, CDR2 LQKENI. This CDR3 has 14 amino acids. V shed 3 bases, J shed 6 bases, and the junction held 8 bases outside the gene matches. The CDR3 DNA follows: TGTGCCAGCTCACCCGACAGGGTACTCGTCGAGCAGTACTTC. Protein sequence: CASSPDRVLVEQYF.

This clone was seen a handful of times. The chain employs TRBV9 and TRBJ2-7; TRBD2 is a possible D gene (5 bases). Per the germline V gene, CDR1 is SGDLS and CDR2 is YYNGEE. V lost 0 bases and J 4 bases, leaving 14 bases between the germline ends. This CDR3 is 15 amino acids long. CDR3: CASSVDGGGFYEQYF. CDR3 DNA: TGTGCCAGCAGCGTAGATGGCGGAGGATTTTACGAGCAGTACTTC. Full variable domain (missing parts from reference TRBV9 and TRBJ2-7): DSGVTQTPKHLITATGQRVTLRCSPRSGDLSVYWYQQSLDQGLQFLIQYYNGEERAKGNILERFSAQQFPDLHSELNLSSLELGDSALYFCASSVDGGGFYEQYFGPGTRLTVT.

The chain recombines TRBV28 with TRBJ1-1; D not resolved. The ends were cut back, 2 bases at V and 1 base at J, with 11 bases in the middle. Germline V gene lookup returns CDR1 MDHEN and CDR2 SYDVKM. The CDR3 has 15 amino acids. The CDR3 reads CASSLRQTGNTEAFF. The CDR3 region has the DNA TGTGCCAGCAGTTTACGGCAGACTGGGAACACTGAAGCTTTCTTT.

This chain links TRBV30 with TRBJ2-1; the match to TRBD2 covers 8 bases. The junction had 11 bases not matched to a gene; V was cut back by 3 bases and J by 7 bases. From germline, CDR1 is GTSNPN and CDR2 SVGIG (reference sequence). This CDR3 spans 15 amino acids. The CDR3 spells CAWSPVAGRGNEQFF. The CDR3 coding sequence is TGTGCCTGGAGCCCTGTAGCGGGGCGGGGGAATGAGCAGTTCTTC.

The chain has TRBV25-1 and TRBJ2-3, with a weak D call TRBD2 (6 bases). V was cut by 3 bases and J by 2 bases, with 15 bases left in between. The CDR3 is 16 amino acids. Germline-derived CDR1 and CDR2 are MGHDK and SYGVNS. This chain's CDR3 is CASSDPGGDVTDTQYF. The CDR3 DNA reads TGTGCCAGCAGTGACCCAGGAGGGGACGTCACAGATACGCAGTATTTT.